The clone carrying this T cell receptor (beta chain) is large by share. No antigen is known for it. The same CDR3 arises from other DNA sequences in this sample as well. As handled by the study authors: CDR3 was compared across clinicopathological groups, and the resulting differences were used to build a distant-metastasis classifier for papillary thyroid cancer. Through MiXCR, TCRdb re-clonotyped the PCR reads. The authors' filters were not applied to this entry. There are 3,500 to 5,000 clones in the sample; roughly 30% occur only once, and approximately 30% lies in the top ten. None of the patients had undergone any treatment ahead of thyroid surgery. The CDR3 sequence is 12 residues long. V lost 6 bases, J lost 6 bases, and 9 bases lay in between. The sample comes from a study of metastatic and nonmetastatic thyroid tumors. Study overall: Repertoires from malignant and benign thyroid patients were compared across blood and tumor or nodule tissue.

General study results and limits: Benign nodules reportedly had significantly lower TCR beta diversity than malignant thyroid tumors in blood and tumor.

The chain employs TRBV12-3 or TRBV12-4 and TRBJ2-1; D is unclear. This receptor was identified in a female donor with papillary thyroid cancer or a benign thyroid nodule (not recorded which). Some clones in this sample may be carry-over from other donors' samples. The sequenced sample was adjacent normal tissue. CDR3 residues: CASRTAANEQFF. The DNA for the CDR3 is TGTGCCAGCAGGACCGCCGCCAATGAGCAGTTCTTC.